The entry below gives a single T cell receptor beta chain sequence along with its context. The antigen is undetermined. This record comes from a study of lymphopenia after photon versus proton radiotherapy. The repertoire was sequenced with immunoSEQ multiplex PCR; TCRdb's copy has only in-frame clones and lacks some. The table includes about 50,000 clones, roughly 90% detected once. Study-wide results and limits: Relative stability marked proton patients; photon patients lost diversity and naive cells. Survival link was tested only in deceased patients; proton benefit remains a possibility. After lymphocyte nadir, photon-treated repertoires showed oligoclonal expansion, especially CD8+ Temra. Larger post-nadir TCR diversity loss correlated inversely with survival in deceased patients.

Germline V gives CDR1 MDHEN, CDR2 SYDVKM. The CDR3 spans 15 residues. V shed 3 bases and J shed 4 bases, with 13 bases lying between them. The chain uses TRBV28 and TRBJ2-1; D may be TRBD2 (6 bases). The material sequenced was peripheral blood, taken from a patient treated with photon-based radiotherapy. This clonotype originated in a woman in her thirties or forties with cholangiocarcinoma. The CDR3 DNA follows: TGTGCCAGCAGTTTGGCGGCTAGCGCATACAATGAGCAGTTCTTC. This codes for CASSLAASAYNEQFF.